This record concerns one T cell receptor beta chain sequence. Its target antigen remains unknown. The sample holds no much larger clone one base away, and base qualities are not on file. TCRbeta CDR3 regions were amplified from genomic DNA by means of the immunoSEQ Assay, a bias-controlled multiplex PCR. For the original study's pipeline: The number of nucleated cells in each sample was estimated from the amplification of reference gene primers within the assay. Sequence reads were collapsed and filtered to measure the absolute abundance of every unique TCRbeta CDR3 rearrangement. Productive Simpson clonality was computed per sample as the square root of Simpson's diversity index over productive rearrangements. TCRdb took over this immuneACCESS table, retaining in-frame rearrangements with V and J assigned. Such tables are incomplete; in checked studies, under half of the missing clones stem from an unresolved V gene, and the remainder is unexplained. V, J and clone size are those of that table, while D and trimming were read from the DNA. The sample table lists 150,000 to 250,000 clones, about 85% of them with a count of one. Clones ranked in the top ten supply about 2.3% of the sample.

In the prospective study, participants were 18 to 89 years old, resided in fewer than 25 geographic areas of the United States, and were enrolled through a virtual design. To assign participants to cohorts, the prospective study relied on clinical history that participants themselves reported in a screening survey and a study questionnaire. For ImmuneRACE Cohort 3, a participant was defined as recovered based on two consecutive negative NP/OP PCR tests, clearance by a healthcare professional, or resolution of symptoms. In the prospective study, whole blood, serum and a nasopharyngeal or oropharyngeal swab were collected from each participant by mobile phlebotomists. Over an approximately 2-month period, participants in the prospective study had the option of providing additional blood draws and questionnaires. Blood samples from the prospective study were shipped frozen or at room temperature prior to DNA extraction.

Measured from the cysteine to the phenylalanine, the CDR3 is 16 residues long. Only the CDR3 region is kept as DNA, spanning 48 bases read in frame from base 1. V is clipped by 4 bases and J by 5 bases, and the sequence between their germline boundaries is 20 bases long. The germline V gene sets CDR1 to SGHAT and CDR2 to FQNNGV. The data were obtained in a study of blood T cell repertoires in COVID-19 (dated by TCRdb to about 2020). Context from the whole study: Samples covering the acute and convalescent phases of COVID-19 were provided by collaborators in the United States, Italy and Spain. The prospective study material was composed of cDNA or gDNA derived from T cells, B-cell-depleted T cells, or PBMCs. The dataset comprised deeply sampled blood TCRbeta repertoires from subjects exposed to, actively infected with, or recovered from COVID-19. The repertoires were made available in a free public database intended to serve as a resource for research on the immune response to SARS-CoV-2. The samples were drawn from two sources: the first 160 participants of the ongoing ImmuneRACE study, and 1,000 to 1,500 subjects contributed by 6 global collaborators. Nearly every sample came with metadata listing a de-identified subject ID, COVID-19 status, age in years and sex. HLA class I and class II types, where available, came from metadata supplied by the sample provider rather than from assay-based typing.

The research as a whole found: The amount of clinical and demographic metadata varied by source and participant and was provided uncurated.

The rearrangement combines TRBV11-2 with TRBJ1-2; the D gene is possibly TRBD1, with 6 bases matching. Material for sequencing was PBMCs or T cells enriched from blood (not recorded which). The TCR originated in a woman aged 25 to 39 who had recovered from COVID-19. DNA sequence: TGTGCCAGCAGCTCCTCTCCGGTGGGAAGGGGGTATGGCTACACCTTC. This translates into CASSSSPVGRGYGYTF. The entire variable domain, with the stretches around the CDR3 drawn from the reference TRBV11-2 and TRBJ1-2 proteins, is EAGVAQSPRYKIIEKRQSVAFWCNPISGHATLYWYQQILGQGPKLLIQFQNNGVVDDSQLPKDRFSAERLKGVDSTLKIQPAKLEDSAVYLCASSSSPVGRGYGYTFGSGTRLTVV.